The clone carrying this T cell receptor beta chain is termed medium-sized. The target antigen is unknown. These data belong to a study of spatial heterogeneity in lung cancer. Whole-study results and caveats: It was found that expanded intratumoral alpha and beta TCR counts tracked tumor mutation counts.

Time point here: sample taken at primary tumor resection. Using its own MiXCR run on the 5' RACE reads, TCRdb lists one record per CDR3 protein. The sample includes more than 5,000 distinct CDR3 sequences, under 10% of them seen just once. Germline values: CDR1 WSHSY, CDR2 SAAADI. V lost 8 bases to trimming and J lost 9 bases, with 17 bases between them. The CDR3 consists of 14 residues. The genes are TRBV10-2 and TRBJ1-6, with a tentative D call TRBD1 (6 bases). This TCR was recovered from a female donor with early-stage non-small cell lung cancer. Here the sequenced sample was lung tumor tissue, taken at surgery. The CDR3 nucleotides are TGCGCCAGCTCGGGGGGGCCAGGTAGTTCACCCCTCCACTTT. Translation gives CASSGGPGSSPLHF.